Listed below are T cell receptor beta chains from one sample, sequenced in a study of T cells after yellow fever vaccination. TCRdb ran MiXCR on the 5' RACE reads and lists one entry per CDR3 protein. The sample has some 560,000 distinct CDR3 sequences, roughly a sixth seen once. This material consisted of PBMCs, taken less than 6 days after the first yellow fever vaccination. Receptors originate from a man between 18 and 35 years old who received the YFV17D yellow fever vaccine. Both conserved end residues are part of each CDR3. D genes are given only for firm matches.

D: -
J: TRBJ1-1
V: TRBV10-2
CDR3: CASSDGPQGDTEAFF

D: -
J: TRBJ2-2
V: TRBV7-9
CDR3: CASSLREYTGELFF

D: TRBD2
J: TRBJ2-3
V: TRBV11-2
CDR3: CASSWEGTSGGYTDTQYF

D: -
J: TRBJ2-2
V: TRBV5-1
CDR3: CASKPTGGLTGELFF

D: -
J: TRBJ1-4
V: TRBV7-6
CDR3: CASSGPAEKLFF

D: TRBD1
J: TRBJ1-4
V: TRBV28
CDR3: CASSPGTGAEKLFF

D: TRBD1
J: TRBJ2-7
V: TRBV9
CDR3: CASSVGDSYFYEQYF

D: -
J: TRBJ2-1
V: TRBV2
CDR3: CASNKQGIPNEQFF

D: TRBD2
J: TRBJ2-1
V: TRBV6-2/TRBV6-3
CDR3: CASSRLTGGPYNEQFF

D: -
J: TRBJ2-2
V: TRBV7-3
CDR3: CASSTRGADTGELFF

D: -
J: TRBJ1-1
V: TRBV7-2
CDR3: CASSWLGVEAFF